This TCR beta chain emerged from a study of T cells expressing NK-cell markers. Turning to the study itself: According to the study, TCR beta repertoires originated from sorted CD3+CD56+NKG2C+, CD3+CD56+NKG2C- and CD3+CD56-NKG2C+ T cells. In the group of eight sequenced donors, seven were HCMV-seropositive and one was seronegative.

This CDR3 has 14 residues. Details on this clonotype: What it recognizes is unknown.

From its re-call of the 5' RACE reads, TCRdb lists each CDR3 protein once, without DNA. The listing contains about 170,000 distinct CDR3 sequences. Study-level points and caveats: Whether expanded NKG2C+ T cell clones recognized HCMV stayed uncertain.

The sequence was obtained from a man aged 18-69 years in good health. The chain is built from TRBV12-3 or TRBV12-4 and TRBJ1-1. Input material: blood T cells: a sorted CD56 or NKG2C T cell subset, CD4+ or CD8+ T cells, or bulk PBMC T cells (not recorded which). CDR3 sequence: CASQNTRSNTEAFF.